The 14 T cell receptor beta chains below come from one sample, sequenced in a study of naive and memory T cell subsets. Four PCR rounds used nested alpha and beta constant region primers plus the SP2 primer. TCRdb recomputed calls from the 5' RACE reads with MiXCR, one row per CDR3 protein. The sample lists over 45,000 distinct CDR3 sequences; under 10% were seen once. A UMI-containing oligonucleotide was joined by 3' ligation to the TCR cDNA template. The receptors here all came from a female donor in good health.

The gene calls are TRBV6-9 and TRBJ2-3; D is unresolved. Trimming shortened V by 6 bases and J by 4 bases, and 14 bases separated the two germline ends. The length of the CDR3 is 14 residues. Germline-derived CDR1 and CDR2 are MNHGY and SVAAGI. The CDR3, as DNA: TGTGCCAGCAGCCTCGTCCTGGTCGCAGATACGCAGTATTTT. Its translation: CASSLVLVADTQYF.

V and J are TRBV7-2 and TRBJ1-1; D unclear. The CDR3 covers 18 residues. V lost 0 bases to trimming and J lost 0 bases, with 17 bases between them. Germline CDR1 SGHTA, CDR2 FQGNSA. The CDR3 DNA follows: TGTGCCAGCAGCTTAGCGCGATTAGGACCCAGCATGAACACTGAAGCTTTCTTT. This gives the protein CASSLARLGPSMNTEAFF.

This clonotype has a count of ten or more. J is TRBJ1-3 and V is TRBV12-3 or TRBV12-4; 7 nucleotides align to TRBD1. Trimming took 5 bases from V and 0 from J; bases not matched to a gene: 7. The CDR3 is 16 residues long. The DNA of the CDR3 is TGTGCCAGCAGTCCCGCGGGACAGACCTCTGGAAACACCATATATTTT. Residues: CASSPAGQTSGNTIYF.

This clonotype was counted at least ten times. This CDR3 is CASTPLVRKDTQYF. CDR3 DNA sequence: TGTGCCAGCACCCCTTTGGTACGAAAGGATACGCAGTATTTT. J is TRBJ2-3 and V is TRBV28; no clear D. The CDR3 loop spans 14 amino acids. Trimming left V 7 bases short and J 6 bases short, with 17 bases between. Germline CDR1 is MDHEN and CDR2 is SYDVKM.

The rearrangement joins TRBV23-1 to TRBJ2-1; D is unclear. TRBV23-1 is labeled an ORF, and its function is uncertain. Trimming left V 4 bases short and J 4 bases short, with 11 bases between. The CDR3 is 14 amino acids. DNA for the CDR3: TGCGCCAGCAGTCCAGGCATCACATACAATGAGCAGTTCTTC. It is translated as CASSPGITYNEQFF.

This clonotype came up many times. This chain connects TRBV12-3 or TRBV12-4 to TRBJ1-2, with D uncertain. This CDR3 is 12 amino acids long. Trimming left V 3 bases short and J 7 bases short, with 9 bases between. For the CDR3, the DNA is TGTGCCAGCAGTTTCCACAGTGGTGGCTACACCTTC. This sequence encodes CASSFHSGGYTF.

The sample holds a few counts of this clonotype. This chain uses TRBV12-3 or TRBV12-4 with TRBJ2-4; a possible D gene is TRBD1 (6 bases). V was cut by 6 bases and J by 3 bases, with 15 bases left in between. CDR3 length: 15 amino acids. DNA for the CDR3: TGTGCCAGCAGCCCTCCAGGGGACGTCAAAAACATTCAGTACTTC. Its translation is CASSPPGDVKNIQYF.

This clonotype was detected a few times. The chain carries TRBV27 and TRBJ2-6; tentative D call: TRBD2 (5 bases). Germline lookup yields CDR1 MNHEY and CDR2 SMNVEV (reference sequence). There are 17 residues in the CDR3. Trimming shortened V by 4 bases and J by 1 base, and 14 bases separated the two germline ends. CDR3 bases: TGTGCCAGCAGTTCGGACTTAAGGGCATCTGGGGCCAACGTCCTGACTTTC. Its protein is CASSSDLRASGANVLTF.

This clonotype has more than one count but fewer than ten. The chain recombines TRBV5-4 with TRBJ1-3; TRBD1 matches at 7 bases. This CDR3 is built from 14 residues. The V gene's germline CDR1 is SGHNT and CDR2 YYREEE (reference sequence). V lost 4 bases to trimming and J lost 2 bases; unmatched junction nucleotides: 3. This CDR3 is CASSIQGPGNTIYF. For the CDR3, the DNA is TGTGCCAGCAGCATACAGGGGCCTGGAAACACCATATATTTT.

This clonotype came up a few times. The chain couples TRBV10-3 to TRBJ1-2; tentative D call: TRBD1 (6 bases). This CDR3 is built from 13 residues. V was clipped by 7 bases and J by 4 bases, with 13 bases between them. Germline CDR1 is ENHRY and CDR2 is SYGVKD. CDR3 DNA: TGTGCCATCACTCCGGGGGCTGGCTATGGCTACACCTTC. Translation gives CAITPGAGYGYTF.

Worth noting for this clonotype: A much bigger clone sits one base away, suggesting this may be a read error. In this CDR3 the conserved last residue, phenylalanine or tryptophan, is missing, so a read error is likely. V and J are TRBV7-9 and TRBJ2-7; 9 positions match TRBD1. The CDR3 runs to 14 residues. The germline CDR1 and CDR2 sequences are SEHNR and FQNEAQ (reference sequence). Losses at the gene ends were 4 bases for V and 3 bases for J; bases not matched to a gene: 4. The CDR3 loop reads CASSSDRGGYEQYS. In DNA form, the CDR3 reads TGTGCCAGCAGCTCGGACAGGGGTGGCTACGAGCAGTACTCC.

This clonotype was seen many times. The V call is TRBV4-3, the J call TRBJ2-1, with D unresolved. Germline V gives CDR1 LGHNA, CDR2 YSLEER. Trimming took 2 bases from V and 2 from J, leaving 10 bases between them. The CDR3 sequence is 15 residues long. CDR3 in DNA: TGCGCCAGCAGCCAAAGGCGGAGCGCCTACAATGAGCAGTTCTTC. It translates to CASSQRRSAYNEQFF.

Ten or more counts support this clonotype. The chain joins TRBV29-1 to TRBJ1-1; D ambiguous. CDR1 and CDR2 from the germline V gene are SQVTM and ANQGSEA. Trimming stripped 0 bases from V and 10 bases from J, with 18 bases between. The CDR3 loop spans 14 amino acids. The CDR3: CSVEEWSGRSRAFF. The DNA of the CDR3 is TGCAGCGTTGAAGAATGGTCCGGCAGAAGTAGAGCTTTCTTT.

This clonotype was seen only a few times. The CDR3 loop is CASSALAGPPTQYF. DNA of the CDR3: TGTGCCAGCAGTGCCCTAGCGGGACCTCCCACGCAGTATTTT. The gene calls are TRBV2 and TRBJ2-3, with 9 bases identical to TRBD2. Germline values: CDR1 SNHLY, CDR2 FYNNEI. V lost 4 bases, J lost 9 bases, and 8 bases stayed unmatched. This CDR3 is 14 amino acids long. The full variable domain, in which reference TRBV2 and TRBJ2-3 provide the parts outside the CDR3, is EPEVTQTPSHQVTQMGQEVILRCVPISNHLYFYWYRQILGQKVEFLVSFYNNEISEKSEIFDDQFSVERPDGSNFTLKIRSTKLEDSAMYFCASSALAGPPTQYFGPGTRLTVL.